This is a list of T cell receptor beta chains from one sample in a study of T cell repertoires in cytomegalovirus infection. TCRdb re-derived calls from the reads in MiXCR, one entry per CDR3 protein. The sample includes fewer than 550,000 distinct CDR3 sequences, about 17% of them seen just once. The sequenced sample was CD8+ T cells from PBMCs. These receptors were taken from a human donor in good health (CMV status not recorded). Some clones in this sample may be carry-over from other donors' samples. CDR3s include the opening cysteine and the closing phenylalanine or tryptophan. Fields, in order: J gene, D gene, V gene, clone size, CDR3 protein, CDR3 DNA. D genes are given only for firm matches. For some rows the clone size is stated as once, few or many, or as a class when expanded; others skip it.

TRBJ1-3 | - | TRBV14 | few | CASSQWTTGNTIYF | TGTGCCAGCAGCCAATGGACCACTGGAAACACCATATATTTT
TRBJ1-5 | - | TRBV7-6 | - | CASSLGRWGDGNQPQHF | TGTGCCAGCAGCTTAGGACGGTGGGGGGATGGCAATCAGCCCCAGCATTTT
TRBJ1-1 | TRBD1 | TRBV25-1 | - | CARSALTGLHTEAFF | TGTGCCCGCAGTGCTTTGACAGGGCTGCACACTGAAGCTTTCTTT
TRBJ2-1 | - | TRBV28 | - | CASSLDSVGQGGNEQFF | TGTGCCAGCAGTTTGGATTCGGTTGGGCAGGGGGGGAATGAGCAGTTCTTC
TRBJ2-1 | TRBD2 | TRBV4-1 | - | CASRISGRAGDNEQFF | TGCGCCAGCAGAATTAGCGGGAGGGCCGGGGACAATGAGCAGTTCTTC
TRBJ2-7 | - | TRBV28 | - | CASSDRTEASYEQYF | TGTGCCAGCAGCGATAGGACAGAGGCGTCCTACGAGCAGTACTTC
TRBJ1-4 | TRBD1 | TRBV7-8 | many | CASSHMGQGTGEKLFF | TGTGCCAGCAGCCACATGGGACAGGGAACGGGGGAAAAACTGTTTTTT
TRBJ2-1 | - | TRBV9 | few | CASSPVGEWNEQFF | TGTGCCAGCAGCCCTGTCGGGGAGTGGAATGAGCAGTTCTTC
TRBJ1-4 | TRBD1 | TRBV5-5 | many | CASSTSVGQGSPATNEKLFF | TGTGCCAGCAGCACCTCAGTGGGACAGGGATCACCGGCAACTAATGAAAAACTGTTTTTT
TRBJ2-7 | - | TRBV27 | few | CASSLYRGTYEQYF | TGTGCCAGCAGTTTATATCGGGGAACCTACGAGCAGTACTTC
TRBJ1-2 | - | TRBV2 | - | CASPPTARYTF | TGTGCCAGCCCCCCGACAGCGCGCTACACCTTC
TRBJ2-3 | - | TRBV6-4 | - | CASSAGAHRVDTQYF | TGTGCCAGCAGCGCCGGTGCCCACAGGGTAGATACGCAGTATTTT
TRBJ2-1 | TRBD2 | TRBV28 | few | CASSLLVIAGVHEQFF | TGTGCCAGCAGTTTATTGGTAATAGCGGGAGTACATGAGCAGTTCTTC
TRBJ2-1 | - | TRBV2 | many | CASSEYRSKGNEQFF | TGTGCCAGCAGTGAATATCGTAGTAAGGGCAATGAGCAGTTCTTC
TRBJ1-5 | - | TRBV14 | many | CASSQDKPRGGPHQPQHF | TGTGCCAGCAGCCAAGACAAACCCCGGGGTGGGCCCCATCAGCCCCAGCATTTT
TRBJ2-3 | - | TRBV19 | - | CASSTYRGGYTDTQYF | TGTGCCAGTAGTACATACAGGGGGGGTTACACAGATACGCAGTATTTT
TRBJ2-1 | - | TRBV15 | - | CATSESSGAEQFF | TGTGCCACCAGCGAAAGCTCGGGGGCAGAGCAGTTCTTC
TRBJ2-1 | TRBD2 | TRBV6-1 | - | CASSARDYAYNEQFF | TGTGCCAGCAGCGCCCGGGACTACGCGTACAATGAGCAGTTCTTC
TRBJ2-3 | TRBD2 | TRBV24-1 | few | CATSDLREGRDTQYF | TGTGCCACCAGTGATTTGCGGGAGGGCCGAGATACGCAGTATTTT
TRBJ2-7 | - | TRBV27 | - | CASSLARDGYEQYF | TGTGCCAGCAGTTTGGCCAGGGATGGATACGAGCAGTACTTC
TRBJ2-3 | - | TRBV11-1 | many | CASSFSPSSTDTQYF | TGTGCCAGCAGCTTCTCACCTTCTAGCACAGATACGCAGTATTTT
TRBJ1-6 | - | TRBV11-2 | many | CASSLVLGRTPNSPLHF | TGTGCCAGCAGCTTAGTTCTGGGGAGGACTCCAAATTCACCCCTCCACTTT
TRBJ2-7 | - | TRBV29-1 | many | CSVEDKGSYEQYF | TGCAGCGTTGAAGATAAGGGCAGCTACGAGCAGTACTTC
TRBJ2-1 | - | TRBV30 | - | CAWSVSSGEQFF | TGTGCCTGGAGTGTTTCTTCGGGAGAGCAGTTCTTC
TRBJ1-5 | - | TRBV20-1 | few | CSARVDSDQPQHF | TGCAGTGCTAGAGTCGACTCAGATCAGCCCCAGCATTTT
TRBJ1-5 | - | TRBV19 | - | CASSLGAAYSNQPQHF | TGTGCCAGTAGTCTGGGGGCAGCTTATAGCAATCAGCCCCAGCATTTT
TRBJ2-2 | TRBD1 | TRBV7-6 | many | CASTRLGTGSGELFF | TGTGCCAGCACCCGCCTGGGGACAGGGAGCGGGGAGCTGTTTTTT
TRBJ1-1 | TRBD1 | TRBV12-3/TRBV12-4 | many | CASSSNPGQGGGTEAFF | TGTGCCAGCAGTTCCAATCCTGGACAGGGGGGAGGTACTGAAGCTTTCTTT
TRBJ2-1 | TRBD2 | TRBV20-1 | - | CSARDPSGTSGSRSYNEQFF | TGCAGTGCTAGAGACCCCTCCGGGACTAGCGGGAGCCGGTCCTACAATGAGCAGTTCTTC
TRBJ1-1 | TRBD1 | TRBV11-2 | - | CASSLNQGDEAFF | TGTGCCAGCAGCTTAAACCAGGGGGATGAAGCTTTCTTT
TRBJ2-7 | TRBD1 | TRBV2 | - | CASSGLKGDRGFHEQYF | TGTGCCAGCAGTGGGCTGAAGGGAGACAGGGGGTTTCACGAGCAGTACTTC
TRBJ2-1 | TRBD1 | TRBV27 | many | CASSSLLTGPNYNEQFF | TGTGCCAGCAGTTCCCTCTTGACAGGGCCCAATTACAATGAGCAGTTCTTC
TRBJ1-5 | TRBD1 | TRBV11-2 | many | CASSPSGTGGNNQPQHF | TGTGCCAGCAGCCCCTCCGGGACAGGGGGCAACAATCAGCCCCAGCATTTT
TRBJ1-1 | TRBD1 | TRBV27 | many | CASSGQGGFPEAFF | TGTGCCAGCAGTGGACAGGGAGGGTTCCCTGAAGCTTTCTTT
TRBJ2-1 | TRBD2 | TRBV15 | few | CATAKFSGGAPPYNEQFF | TGTGCCACCGCTAAATTTAGCGGGGGGGCCCCCCCCTACAATGAGCAGTTCTTC
TRBJ1-2 | TRBD1 | TRBV7-6 | few | CASSRDRGPAGYTF | TGTGCCAGCAGCCGGGACAGGGGGCCGGCAGGCTACACCTTC
TRBJ1-2 | TRBD1 | TRBV2 | - | CAWTGRYYGYTF | TGTGCCTGGACAGGGCGGTACTATGGCTACACCTTC
TRBJ1-5 | TRBD1 | TRBV20-1 | many | CSARSRDRDFYSNQPQHF | TGCAGTGCTAGAAGCCGGGACAGGGATTTTTATAGCAATCAGCCCCAGCATTTT
TRBJ2-1 | - | TRBV18 | - | CASSQTAAPNNEQFF | TGTGCCAGCTCACAGACAGCTGCCCCGAACAATGAGCAGTTCTTC
TRBJ1-1 | - | TRBV29-1 | - | CSVGQGAGENTEAFF | TGCAGCGTTGGGCAGGGTGCCGGGGAGAACACTGAAGCTTTCTTT
TRBJ2-5 | - | TRBV2 | - | CASSDADTPYQETQYF | TGTGCCAGCAGTGATGCAGACACACCGTACCAAGAGACCCAGTACTTC
TRBJ2-6 | TRBD1 | TRBV28 | once | CASTNRGSGANVLTF | TGTGCCAGCACCAACAGGGGCTCTGGGGCCAACGTCCTGACTTTC
TRBJ1-2 | TRBD1 | TRBV12-3/TRBV12-4 | - | CASPLGQGSYGYTF | TGTGCCAGTCCCCTCGGACAGGGGTCCTATGGCTACACCTTC
TRBJ1-5 | TRBD1 | TRBV6-5 | few | CASSTGGAIKPQHF | TGTGCCAGCAGTACAGGGGGAGCCATCAAGCCCCAGCATTTT
TRBJ1-1 | - | TRBV7-9 | many | CASGGKGGDTEAFF | TGTGCCAGCGGAGGGAAGGGCGGCGACACTGAAGCTTTCTTT
TRBJ2-4 | TRBD1 | TRBV5-6 | - | CASSLAGTGENIQYF | TGTGCCAGCAGCTTAGCCGGGACAGGTGAAAACATTCAGTACTTC
TRBJ2-7 | TRBD2 | TRBV7-9 | many | CASSLEAGPYEQYF | TGTGCCAGCAGCTTAGAAGCGGGACCCTACGAGCAGTACTTC
TRBJ2-1 | TRBD2 | TRBV5-1 | - | CASSLVGSGSTHEQFF | TGCGCCAGCAGCTTGGTGGGTAGCGGGAGTACCCATGAGCAGTTCTTC
TRBJ2-5 | - | TRBV7-9 | once | CASSLGGQGREETQYF | TGTGCCAGCAGCTTAGGGGGGCAGGGAAGAGAAGAGACCCAGTACTTC
TRBJ2-5 | TRBD2 | TRBV6-6 | - | CASSSGLAGVLETQYF | TGTGCCAGCAGTTCAGGACTAGCGGGGGTGTTAGAGACCCAGTACTTC
TRBJ1-1 | TRBD1 | TRBV4-3 | - | CASSHRDRGGQTEAFF | TGCGCCAGCAGCCACCGGGACAGGGGAGGACAGACTGAAGCTTTCTTT
TRBJ2-3 | TRBD2 | TRBV11-1 | many | CASSPNADVSGSNTDTQYF | TGTGCCAGCAGCCCGAACGCGGACGTTAGCGGGAGCAACACAGATACGCAGTATTTT
TRBJ2-5 | - | TRBV6-1 | many | CASSERGLFQETQYF | TGTGCCAGCAGTGAGCGAGGACTATTCCAAGAGACCCAGTACTTC
TRBJ2-1 | - | TRBV7-8 | many | CASSLGPGNEQFF | TGTGCCAGCAGCTTAGGCCCGGGCAATGAGCAGTTCTTC
TRBJ1-6 | - | TRBV15 | few | CATSPGGGLGNSPLHF | TGTGCCACCAGCCCGGGGGGGGGGCTGGGGAATTCACCCCTCCACTTT
TRBJ2-3 | - | TRBV6-1 | - | CASSVKGAGWGTDTQYF | TGTGCCAGCAGTGTAAAGGGCGCCGGATGGGGCACAGATACGCAGTATTTT
TRBJ1-2 | TRBD1 | TRBV7-9 | few | CASSSGTGSRGDGYTF | TGTGCCAGCAGCTCAGGGACAGGGTCGAGAGGAGATGGCTACACCTTC
TRBJ2-7 | TRBD1 | TRBV11-2 | many | CASSIGQGINEQYF | TGTGCCAGCAGCATCGGACAGGGGATAAACGAGCAGTACTTC
TRBJ1-2 | - | TRBV9 | - | CASSPRRTDGYTF | TGTGCCAGCAGCCCCCGTAGGACCGACGGCTACACCTTC
TRBJ2-3 | - | TRBV28 | many | CASSSRVASTDTQYF | TGTGCCAGCAGTTCCCGGGTAGCGAGCACAGATACGCAGTATTTT